Listed below are T cell receptor beta chains from one sample, sequenced in a study of blood T cell repertoires in COVID-19. Only in-frame clones appear in the TCRdb table, and some are missing; sequencing was by immunoSEQ multiplex PCR. Of about 210,000 clones in the sample, under 95% were seen once. The specimen sequenced was peripheral blood. All receptors come from a young man with acute or convalescent COVID-19. The CDR3 runs from the conserved cysteine through the conserved F or W. A D gene is named only where the DNA matches it firmly. The size entry is marked missing in some rows and otherwise reads once, few, many or a size class.

d_gene | j_gene | abundance | v_gene | CDR3nt | CDR3aa
- | TRBJ2-3 | - | TRBV24-1 | TGTGCCACCAGTGACGCTTCTGCGGGCCCAGATACGCAGTATTTT | CATSDASAGPDTQYF
- | TRBJ1-2 | - | TRBV5-6 | TGTGCCAGCAGCTTGGGCAGGGCCGGAGGCTACACCTTC | CASSLGRAGGYTF
- | TRBJ1-2 | few | TRBV4-1 | TGCGCCAGCAGCCGATCCGGGAATGGCTACACCTTC | CASSRSGNGYTF
TRBD2 | TRBJ2-1 | - | TRBV10-1 | TGCGCCAGCAGTGACCGCAGCGGGATCTACAATGAGCAGTTCTTC | CASSDRSGIYNEQFF
TRBD1 | TRBJ1-1 | - | TRBV28 | TGTGCCAGCAACCAGGGGGATGAAGCTTTCTTT | CASNQGDEAFF
- | TRBJ1-3 | - | TRBV30 | TGTGCCTGGCAAGGGGAGGCTGGAAACACCATATATTTT | CAWQGEAGNTIYF
TRBD1 | TRBJ2-2 | - | TRBV7-3 | TGTGCCAGCAGCTTACAGGGGGCGCGTGGCACCGGGGAGCTGTTTTTT | CASSLQGARGTGELFF
- | TRBJ2-6 | - | TRBV7-6 | TGTGCCAGCAGCTTGCGGACGGGAGCTGGGGCCAACGTCCTGACTTTC | CASSLRTGAGANVLTF
- | TRBJ2-2 | - | TRBV22-1 | TGTCCTGGGAGCGGGGACAGCAACACCGGGGAGCTGTTTTTT | CPGSGDSNTGELFF
- | TRBJ2-5 | - | TRBV28 | TGTGCCATCCGGTCGCGGGAGACCCAGTACTTC | CAIRSRETQYF
TRBD1 | TRBJ1-5 | - | TRBV2 | TGTGCCAGCAGTGATAAGGTACAGGGGAGTCAGCCCCAGCATTTT | CASSDKVQGSQPQHF
TRBD1 | TRBJ1-1 | - | TRBV5-5 | TGTGCCAGCAGCCCCACGGGACAGCGGAACACTGAAGCTTTCTTT | CASSPTGQRNTEAFF
- | TRBJ2-6 | - | TRBV5-1 | TGCGCCAGCAGCTTCCAGGGCTCGTCTGGGGCCAACGTCCTGACTTTC | CASSFQGSSGANVLTF
TRBD1 | TRBJ1-5 | - | TRBV28 | TGTGCCAGCAGTCGGGAGCAGGGGGCTGGCAATCAGCCCCAGCATTTT | CASSREQGAGNQPQHF
- | TRBJ2-1 | - | TRBV5-3 | TGTGCCACAGGGATTGAGCAGTTCTTC | CATGIEQFF
TRBD2 | TRBJ2-3 | - | TRBV5-1 | TGCGCCAGCAGCTTGTTTCCTAGCGGGGGGACAGATACGCAGTATTTT | CASSLFPSGGTDTQYF
TRBD1 | TRBJ2-7 | - | TRBV6-1 | TGTGCCAGCAGTGAAGCGTGGACAGGAGCCTACGAGCAGTACTTC | CASSEAWTGAYEQYF